A single T cell receptor beta chain is shown here with its context. This record belongs to a study of T cells in Graves' hyperthyroidism and ophthalmopathy. From germline, CDR1 is MNHEY and CDR2 SVGEGT. CDR3 size: 17 residues. Trimming cost V 6 bases and J 4 bases, with 21 bases left between them. TCR beta CDR3 regions were amplified from RNA. TCR CDR3 underwent first-round RT-PCR with the HTBI primer set. TCRdb fed the multiplex PCR reads into MiXCR, producing one record per CDR3 protein. In the table there are around 700,000 distinct CDR3 sequences, about 19% of which are singletons. Sequencing was carried out using blood. This receptor was obtained from a woman in her forties or fifties with Graves' hyperthyroidism that later progressed to Graves' ophthalmopathy. V and J are TRBV6-2 or TRBV6-3 and TRBJ1-4; perhaps TRBD1 as D (5 bases). CDR3 DNA: TGTGCCAGCAGACCTTTTACAGGACGGGCTTATAATGAAAAACTGTTTTTT. Amino acids: CASRPFTGRAYNEKLFF.